These 21 T cell receptor beta chains originate from one sample sequenced in a study of CD8 T cells in ankylosing spondylitis. TCRdb processed the 5' RACE reads anew with MiXCR; each CDR3 protein has one entry. The table records a few hundred thousand distinct CDR3 sequences, 10% to 13% of them present only once. The specimen sequenced was blood, either unsorted or a sorted T cell fraction (not recorded which). The receptors originated from a male donor with ankylosing spondylitis or in good health (not recorded which).

This clonotype appeared many times. This sequence joins TRBV9 and TRBJ1-1, with TRBD1 as a possible D gene (5 bases). The germline V and J ends were trimmed by 4 bases and 5 bases, with 12 bases remaining between them. CDR1 and CDR2 from the germline V gene are SGDLS and YYNGEE. The CDR3 is 13 amino acids. The CDR3 spells CASSPSGGTEAFF. The CDR3 region has the DNA TGTGCCAGCAGCCCCTCGGGGGGAACTGAAGCTTTCTTT.

This clonotype was detected ten times or more. The J gene is TRBJ2-3, the V gene TRBV6-5; 7 nucleotides align to TRBD1. The germline V gene encodes CDR1 MNHEY and CDR2 SVGAGI. The CDR3 has 16 residues. The junction had 9 bases not matched to a gene; V was cut back by 0 bases and J by 6 bases. CDR3 DNA sequence: TGTGCCAGCAGTTACTCTAGACAGGGAAGTACGGATACGCAGTATTTT. Translating it yields CASSYSRQGSTDTQYF.

There are many counts of this clonotype. The chain couples TRBV19 to TRBJ2-1; D gene unclear. Germline CDR1 LNHDA, CDR2 SQIVND (reference sequence). V was clipped by 0 bases and J by 2 bases, with 8 bases between them. This CDR3 has 15 residues. The CDR3, as DNA: TGTGCCAGTAGTATAGATGGTCTCGCCTACAATGAGCAGTTCTTC. Translating it yields CASSIDGLAYNEQFF.

Many counts were recorded for this clonotype. This chain's CDR3 is CASSRDRGHTDTQYF. In DNA form, the CDR3 reads TGTGCCAGCAGCCGGGACAGGGGCCACACAGATACGCAGTATTTT. The chain uses TRBV6-4 and TRBJ2-3, with 10 bases lining up with TRBD1. There are 15 residues in the CDR3. The germline gives CDR1 MRHNA, CDR2 SNTAGT. The V segment lost 6 bases and the J segment 2 bases; nucleotides outside the gene matches: 5.

This clonotype appeared many times. The chain is built from TRBV5-1 and TRBJ1-3; perhaps TRBD1 as D (5 bases). This CDR3 has 18 amino acids. Per germline, CDR1 SGHRS and CDR2 YFSETQ. The V end lost 4 bases, the J end lost 6 bases, and 26 bases lay between the germline ends. The CDR3 DNA sequence: TGCGCCAGCAGCGAGGACACAACCCTGGATTACCCTCAAAACACCATATATTTT. This codes for CASSEDTTLDYPQNTIYF.

To note about this clonotype: A read error is possible here, since a much larger clone lies one base away. The chain employs TRBV12-3 or TRBV12-4 and TRBJ2-5; D ambiguous. The length of the CDR3 is 14 residues. The CDR3 region has the DNA TGTGCCAGCAGTTTATCGGTAGTCGTGGAGACCCAGTCCTTC. It is translated as CASSLSVVVETQSF.

This clonotype was found many times. V is TRBV3-1 and J is TRBJ2-2; 9 bases map to TRBD2. CDR1 and CDR2 (germline): LGHDT, YNNKEL (reference sequence). Unmatched junction bases numbered 7, after V lost 0 bases and J lost 5 bases. CDR3 length equals 17 residues. DNA of the CDR3: TGTGCCAGCAGCCAAGATTATAGCGGGGGTCGGACCGGGGAGCTGTTTTTT. Translated: CASSQDYSGGRTGELFF.

In its sample, this clonotype was seen many times. This chain connects TRBV7-2 to TRBJ1-5; D is possibly TRBD1 (6 bases). The ends were cut back, 4 bases at V and 6 bases at J, with 13 bases in the middle. Germline CDR1 SGHTA, CDR2 FQGNSA. The CDR3 runs to 14 residues. Here the CDR3 reads CASSSGDTFQPQHF. The CDR3 nucleotides are TGTGCCAGCAGCTCCGGGGACACCTTTCAGCCCCAGCATTTT.

This clonotype occurred many times. The junction and the germline gene differ at one end; a read error may be behind it. The J gene is TRBJ1-1, the V gene TRBV7-7; D call uncertain. Germline values: CDR1 SSHAT, CDR2 FNYEAQ (reference sequence). The CDR3 runs to 13 residues. The CDR3 DNA follows: TGTGCTAGCAGCTTGACGATGAACACTGAAGCTTTCTTT. It yields the protein CASSLTMNTEAFF.

This clonotype has ten or more counts. The rearrangement links TRBV25-1 to TRBJ2-1; maybe TRBD2 (6 bases). The V end lost 10 bases, the J end lost 1 base, and 17 bases lay between the germline ends. The CDR3 length is 15 residues. The germline V gene has CDR1 MGHDK and CDR2 SYGVNS. This CDR3 is CATEPGTGSYNEQFF. Written as DNA, the CDR3 is TGTGCCACCGAACCCGGGACTGGGTCCTACAATGAGCAGTTCTTC.

This clonotype was picked up a small number of times. The rearrangement links TRBV28 to TRBJ1-2, with TRBD1 matching 7 bases. Germline V gives CDR1 MDHEN, CDR2 SYDVKM. The CDR3 has 15 residues. J gave up 4 bases and V 4 bases, and 9 bases lay outside the gene matches. The CDR3 spells CASSSLTGTAYGYTF. DNA of the CDR3: TGTGCCAGCAGTTCTTTAACCGGGACAGCCTATGGCTACACCTTC.

The rearrangement uses TRBV28 and TRBJ1-6; no firm D call. Germline V gene data show CDR1 as MDHEN and CDR2 as SYDVKM. V lost 10 bases, J lost 0 bases, and 13 bases lay in between. The CDR3 has 15 residues. The CDR3 loop is CATYSGSSYNSPLHF. The CDR3 DNA reads TGTGCCACCTATTCCGGGAGCTCCTATAATTCACCCCTCCACTTT.

The V call is TRBV29-1, the J call TRBJ2-7; D unresolved. This CDR3 spans 13 amino acids. In germline, CDR1 is SQVTM, CDR2 ANQGSEA. V lost 3 bases to trimming and J lost 0 bases, with 9 bases between them. Here the CDR3 DNA reads TGCAGCGTTGAGACGGCGAGCTCCTACGAGCAGTACTTC. Amino acids: CSVETASSYEQYF.

The CDR3 bases are TGTGCCAGCACCATGAGTCGGAGCTCTGGAAACACCATATATTTT. This translates into CASTMSRSSGNTIYF. The J gene is TRBJ1-3, the V gene TRBV2, with D hard to call. The CDR3 is 15 amino acids. Germline CDR1 reads SNHLY; CDR2 reads FYNNEI. Deletions cut 7 bases from V and 0 bases from J, with 13 bases between.

The sample holds many counts of this clonotype. V usage is TRBV20-1 and J usage is TRBJ2-5; weak D call: TRBD1 (5 bases). The CDR3 has 14 amino acids. Germline assignment: CDR1 DFQATT and CDR2 SNEGSKA (reference sequence). The ends were cut back, 3 bases at V and 1 base at J, with 12 bases in the middle. Here the CDR3 reads CSASLPQVQETQYF. Written as DNA, the CDR3 is TGCAGTGCTAGCCTCCCACAGGTCCAAGAGACCCAGTACTTC.

CDR3 loop: CASSSTLTPGQGPTGELFF. DNA of the CDR3: TGTGCCAGCAGTTCAACCCTGACCCCGGGACAGGGACCTACCGGGGAGCTGTTTTTT. The V call is TRBV26, the J call TRBJ2-2; no check of the table's D call, TRBD1, against the DNA was made. TRBV26 has pseudogene status. The length of the CDR3 is 19 residues.

In its sample, this clonotype was seen a few times. This rearrangement joins TRBV7-2 to TRBJ1-2; tentatively, D is TRBD1 (5 bases). CDR1 SGHTA and CDR2 FQGNSA come from the germline V gene. CDR3 size: 15 residues. Trimming took off 1 base at V and 8 bases at J, with 17 bases between the two ends. The CDR3 DNA follows: TGTGCCAGCAGCTTAGGGGGCGAATCGGGGCGCGGCTACACCTTC. It yields the protein CASSLGGESGRGYTF.

A few counts support this clonotype. V and J are TRBV5-1 and TRBJ1-2; D perhaps matches TRBD1 (5 bases). Trimming cost V 4 bases and J 8 bases, with 18 bases left between them. The CDR3 contains 14 residues. Germline V lookup: CDR1 SGHRS, CDR2 YFSETQ. CDR3 nucleotides: TGCGCCAGCAGCCCCCGGGACCCCCGTGGGGGCTACACCTTC. Translated, it gives CASSPRDPRGGYTF.

This clonotype came up many times. The rearrangement uses TRBV5-1 and TRBJ2-1, with TRBD1 matching 7 bases. Per the germline V gene, CDR1 is SGHRS and CDR2 is YFSETQ. Germline trimming cut 4 bases from V and 7 bases from J; bases unmatched to any gene: 8. The CDR3 runs 14 residues. Here the CDR3 DNA reads TGCGCCAGCAGCCTAGGACAGGATTTGAATGAGCAGTTCTTC. Translating it yields CASSLGQDLNEQFF.

CDR3 nucleotides: TGTGCCAGCAGCTTCCGGGGGGGGGCCGACACCGGGGAGCTGTTTTTT. Translating gives CASSFRGGADTGELFF. This chain uses TRBV5-5 with TRBJ2-2, with 8 bases that match TRBD2. The germline gives CDR1 SGHKS, CDR2 YYEKEE (reference sequence). The CDR3 has 16 amino acids. With 2 bases clipped from V and 3 bases from J, the junction kept 6 bases outside the gene matches.

V is TRBV7-6 and J is TRBJ1-6; D might be TRBD1 (6 bases). The CDR3 contains 15 residues. Looked up from germline, CDR1 is SGHVS and CDR2 is FNYEAQ. V gave up 1 base and J gave up 7 bases, with 11 bases separating them. The CDR3 loop reads CASSLERTENSPLHF. CDR3 in DNA: TGTGCCAGCAGCTTAGAGCGGACAGAAAATTCACCCCTCCACTTT.